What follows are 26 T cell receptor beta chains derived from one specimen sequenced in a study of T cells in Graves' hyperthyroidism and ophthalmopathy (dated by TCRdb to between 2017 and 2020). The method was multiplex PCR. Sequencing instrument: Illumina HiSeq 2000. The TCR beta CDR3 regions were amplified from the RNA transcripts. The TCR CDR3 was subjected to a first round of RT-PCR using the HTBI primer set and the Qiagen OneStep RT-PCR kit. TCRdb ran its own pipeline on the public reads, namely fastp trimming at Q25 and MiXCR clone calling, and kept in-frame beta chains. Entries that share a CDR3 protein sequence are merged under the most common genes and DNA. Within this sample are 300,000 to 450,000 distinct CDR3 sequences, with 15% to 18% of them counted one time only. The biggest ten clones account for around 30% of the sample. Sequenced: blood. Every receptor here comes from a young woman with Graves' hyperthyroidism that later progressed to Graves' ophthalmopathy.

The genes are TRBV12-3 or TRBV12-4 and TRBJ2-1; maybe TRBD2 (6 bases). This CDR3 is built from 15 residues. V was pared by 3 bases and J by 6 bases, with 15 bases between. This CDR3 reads CASSLGGNLFNEQFF. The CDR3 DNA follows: TGTGCCAGCAGTTTGGGGGGAAACCTTTTCAATGAGCAGTTCTTC.

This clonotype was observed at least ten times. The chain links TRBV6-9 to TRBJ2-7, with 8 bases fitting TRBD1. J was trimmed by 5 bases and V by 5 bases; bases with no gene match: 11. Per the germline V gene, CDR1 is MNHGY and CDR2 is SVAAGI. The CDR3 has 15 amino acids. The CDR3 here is CASSPPDREKDEQYF. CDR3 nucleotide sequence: TGTGCCAGCAGTCCCCCGGACAGGGAAAAAGACGAGCAGTACTTC.

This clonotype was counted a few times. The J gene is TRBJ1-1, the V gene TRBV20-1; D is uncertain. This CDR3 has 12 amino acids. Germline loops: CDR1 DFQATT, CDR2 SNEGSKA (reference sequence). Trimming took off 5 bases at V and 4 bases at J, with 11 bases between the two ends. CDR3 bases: TGCAGTGCTCCCGGGGATTTCACTGAAGCTTTCTTT. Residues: CSAPGDFTEAFF.

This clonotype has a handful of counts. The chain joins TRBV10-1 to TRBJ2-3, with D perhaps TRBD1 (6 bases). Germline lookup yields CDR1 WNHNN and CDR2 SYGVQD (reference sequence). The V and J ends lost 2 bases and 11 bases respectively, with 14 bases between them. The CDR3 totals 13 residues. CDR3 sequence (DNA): TGCGCCAGCAGTGAGGGACTGGCGACAGGGCAGTATTTT. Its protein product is CASSEGLATGQYF.

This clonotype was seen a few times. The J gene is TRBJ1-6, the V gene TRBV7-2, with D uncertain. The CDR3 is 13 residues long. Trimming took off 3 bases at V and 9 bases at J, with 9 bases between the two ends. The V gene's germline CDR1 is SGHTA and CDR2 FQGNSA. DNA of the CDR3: TGTGCCAGCAGCTTTCAGACTCTTTCACCCCTCCACTTT. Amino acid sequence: CASSFQTLSPLHF.

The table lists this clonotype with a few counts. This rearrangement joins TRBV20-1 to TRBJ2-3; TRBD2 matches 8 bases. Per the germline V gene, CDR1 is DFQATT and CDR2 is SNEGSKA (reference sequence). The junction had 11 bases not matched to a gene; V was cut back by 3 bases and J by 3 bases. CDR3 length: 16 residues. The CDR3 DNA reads TGCAGTGCTAGCCCCACGGGAGGGCCGTTTACAGATACGCAGTATTTT. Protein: CSASPTGGPFTDTQYF.

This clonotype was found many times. CDR3 sequence: CSAFPGHTDTQYF. The CDR3, as DNA: TGCAGTGCTTTCCCGGGACACACAGATACGCAGTATTTT. V gene TRBV20-1 combines with J gene TRBJ2-3; tentative D call: TRBD1 (6 bases). Between the trimmed V and J ends, which lost 5 bases and 2 bases, there was a span of 11 bases. Germline values: CDR1 DFQATT, CDR2 SNEGSKA (reference sequence). The CDR3 length is 13 residues.

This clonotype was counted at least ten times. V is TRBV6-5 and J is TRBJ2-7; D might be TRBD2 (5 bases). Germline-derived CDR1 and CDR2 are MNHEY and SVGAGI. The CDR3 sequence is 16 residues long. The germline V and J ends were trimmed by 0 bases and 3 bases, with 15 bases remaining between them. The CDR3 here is CASSYSLGGLNYEQYF. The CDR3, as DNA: TGTGCCAGCAGTTACTCGCTCGGCGGACTTAACTACGAGCAGTACTTC.

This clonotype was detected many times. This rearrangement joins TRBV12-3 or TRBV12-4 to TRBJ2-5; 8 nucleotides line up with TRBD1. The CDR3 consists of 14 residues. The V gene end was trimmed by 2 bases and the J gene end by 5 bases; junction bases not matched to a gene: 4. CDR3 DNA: TGTGCCAGCAGTTTACAAGACAGGGGTGAGACCCAGTACTTC. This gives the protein CASSLQDRGETQYF.

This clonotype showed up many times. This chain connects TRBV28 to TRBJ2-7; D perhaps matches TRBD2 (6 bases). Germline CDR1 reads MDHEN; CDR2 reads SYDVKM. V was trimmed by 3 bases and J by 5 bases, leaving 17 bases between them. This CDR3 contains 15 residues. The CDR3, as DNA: TGTGCCAGCAGTTTTTGGCGGGACGGGCAGGACGAGCAGTACTTC. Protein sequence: CASSFWRDGQDEQYF.

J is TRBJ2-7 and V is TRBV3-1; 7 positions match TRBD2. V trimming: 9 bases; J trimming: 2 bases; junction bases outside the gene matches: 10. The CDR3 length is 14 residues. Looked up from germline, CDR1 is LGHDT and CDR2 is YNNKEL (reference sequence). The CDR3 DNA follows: TGTGCCAGTGGCGCAACTAGCGAAACCTACGAGCAGTACTTC. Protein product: CASGATSETYEQYF.

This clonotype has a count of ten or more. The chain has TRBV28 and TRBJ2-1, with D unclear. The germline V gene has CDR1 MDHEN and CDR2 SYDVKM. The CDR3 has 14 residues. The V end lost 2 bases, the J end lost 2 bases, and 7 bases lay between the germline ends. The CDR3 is CASSLPGTYNEQFF. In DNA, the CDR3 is TGTGCCAGCAGTTTACCAGGTACCTACAATGAGCAGTTCTTC.

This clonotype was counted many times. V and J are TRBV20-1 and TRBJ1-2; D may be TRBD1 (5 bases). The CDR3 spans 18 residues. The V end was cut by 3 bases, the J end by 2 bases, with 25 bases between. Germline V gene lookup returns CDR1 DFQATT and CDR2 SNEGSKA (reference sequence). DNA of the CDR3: TGCAGTGCTAGCGGAATCGACAGATATGGACGAGGGAACTATGGCTACACCTTC. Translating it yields CSASGIDRYGRGNYGYTF.

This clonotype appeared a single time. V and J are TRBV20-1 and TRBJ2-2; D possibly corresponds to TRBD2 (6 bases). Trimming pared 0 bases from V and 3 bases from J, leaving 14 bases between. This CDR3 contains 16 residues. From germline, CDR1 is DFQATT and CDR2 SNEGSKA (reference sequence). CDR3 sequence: CSAREPGVGDTGELFF. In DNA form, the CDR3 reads TGCAGTGCTAGAGAACCGGGAGTGGGGGACACCGGGGAGCTGTTTTTT.

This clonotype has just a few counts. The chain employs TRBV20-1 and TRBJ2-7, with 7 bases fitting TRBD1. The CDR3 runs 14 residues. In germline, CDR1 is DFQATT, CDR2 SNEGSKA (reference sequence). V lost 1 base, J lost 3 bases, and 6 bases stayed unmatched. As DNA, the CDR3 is TGCAGTGCTAGAGCCGGGGACAGATTCTACGAGCAGTACTTC. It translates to CSARAGDRFYEQYF.

The CDR3 DNA reads as TGCGCCAGCAAACTCCGGGACAGGGGGCAGGATGAGCAGTTCTTC. This gives the protein CASKLRDRGQDEQFF. The rearrangement uses TRBV4-3 and TRBJ2-1, with 12 bases matching TRBD1. The CDR3 sequence is 15 residues long. Germline values: CDR1 LGHNA, CDR2 YSLEER. V trimming: 7 bases; J trimming: 8 bases; junction bases outside the gene matches: 9.

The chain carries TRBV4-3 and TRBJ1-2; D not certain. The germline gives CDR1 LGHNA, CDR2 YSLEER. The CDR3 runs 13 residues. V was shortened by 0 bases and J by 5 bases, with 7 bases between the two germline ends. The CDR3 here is CASSQEYAYGYTF. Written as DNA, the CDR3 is TGCGCCAGCAGCCAAGAATACGCTTATGGCTACACCTTC.

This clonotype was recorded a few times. CDR3 protein: CASSLDGRQANQPQHF. The DNA of the CDR3 is TGTGCCAGCAGCTTAGATGGTCGACAGGCGAATCAGCCCCAGCATTTT. The gene calls are TRBV11-2 and TRBJ1-5; possibly TRBD1 for D (6 bases). CDR1 SGHAT and CDR2 FQNNGV come from the germline V gene. The length of the CDR3 is 16 residues. The V gene lost 0 bases and the J gene lost 4 bases, with 13 bases spanning the gap.

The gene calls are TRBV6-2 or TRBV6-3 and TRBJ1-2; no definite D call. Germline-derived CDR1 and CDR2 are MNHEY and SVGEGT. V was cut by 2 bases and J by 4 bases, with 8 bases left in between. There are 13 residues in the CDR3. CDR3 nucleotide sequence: TGTGCCAGCAGTTACAAACAGCGCTATGGCTACACCTTC. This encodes CASSYKQRYGYTF.

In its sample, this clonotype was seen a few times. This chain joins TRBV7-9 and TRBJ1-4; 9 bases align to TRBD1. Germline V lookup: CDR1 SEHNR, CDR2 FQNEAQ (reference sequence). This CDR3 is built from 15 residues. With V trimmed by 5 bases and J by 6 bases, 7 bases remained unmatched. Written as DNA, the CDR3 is TGTGCCAGCAGCCACCACGACAGGGGGGATGAAAAACTGTTTTTT. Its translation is CASSHHDRGDEKLFF.

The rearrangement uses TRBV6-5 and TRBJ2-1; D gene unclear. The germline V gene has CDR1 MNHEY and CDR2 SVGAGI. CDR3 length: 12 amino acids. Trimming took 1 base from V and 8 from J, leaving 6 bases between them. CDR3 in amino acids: CASSYFMDEQFF. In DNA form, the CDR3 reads TGTGCCAGCAGTTACTTCATGGATGAGCAGTTCTTC.

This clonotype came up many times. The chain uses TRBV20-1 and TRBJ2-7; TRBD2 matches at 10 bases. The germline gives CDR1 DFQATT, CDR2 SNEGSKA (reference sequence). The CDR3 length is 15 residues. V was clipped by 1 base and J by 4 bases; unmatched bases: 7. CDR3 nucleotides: TGCAGTGCTAGAGTAGGGAGCGGGAGGGCATACGAGCAGTACTTC. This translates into CSARVGSGRAYEQYF.

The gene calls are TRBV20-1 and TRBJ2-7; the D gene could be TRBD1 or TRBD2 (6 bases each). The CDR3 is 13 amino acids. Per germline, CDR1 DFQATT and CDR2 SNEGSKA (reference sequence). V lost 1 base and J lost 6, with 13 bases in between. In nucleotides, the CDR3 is TGCAGTGCTAGAGTTCATCGGGGGCCCGAGCAGTACTTC. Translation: CSARVHRGPEQYF.

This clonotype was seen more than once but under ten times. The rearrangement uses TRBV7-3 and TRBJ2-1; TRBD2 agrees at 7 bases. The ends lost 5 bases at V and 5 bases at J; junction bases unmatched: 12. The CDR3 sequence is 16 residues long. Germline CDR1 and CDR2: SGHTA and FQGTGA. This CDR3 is CASSRGDGRQNNEQFF. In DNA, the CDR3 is TGTGCCAGCAGCCGGGGGGACGGGAGGCAAAACAATGAGCAGTTCTTC.

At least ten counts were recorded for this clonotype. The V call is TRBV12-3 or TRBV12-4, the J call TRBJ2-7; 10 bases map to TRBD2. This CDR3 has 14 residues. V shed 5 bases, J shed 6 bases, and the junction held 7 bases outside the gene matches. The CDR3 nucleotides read TGTGCCAGCAGTCCGGGACTAGCGAATTCCGAGCAGTACTTC. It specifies CASSPGLANSEQYF.

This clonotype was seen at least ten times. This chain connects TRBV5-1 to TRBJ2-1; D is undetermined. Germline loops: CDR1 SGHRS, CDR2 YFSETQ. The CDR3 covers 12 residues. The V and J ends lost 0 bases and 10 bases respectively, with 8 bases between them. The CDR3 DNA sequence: TGCGCCAGCAGCTTGGAAATTAACGAGCAGTTCTTC. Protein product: CASSLEINEQFF.